The present T cell receptor (beta chain) was sequenced within a study of shared clonotypes between healthy human individuals. For the study at large: Three CD4 naive, three CD4 memory, two CD8 naive and one CD8 memory plate were used per donor.

Naive CD8 populations comprised CD45RO-negative cells positively selected for CCR7, excluding terminally differentiated effector memory CD45RA+ cells. The method was immunoSEQ multiplex PCR; TCRdb's version includes in-frame clones alone and lacks a portion of them. The sample carries approximately 840,000 clones, 96% recorded once. The source is a man under 40 in good health. The source material was naive CD8+ T cells sorted from blood.

Written as DNA, the CDR3 is TGCAGTGCTAGGTCTTGGAATGAGCAGTTCTTC. Translating it yields CSARSWNEQFF. The chain combines TRBV20-1 with TRBJ2-1; D is unclear. The CDR3 sequence is 11 residues long. V shed 3 bases and J shed 7 bases, with 7 bases lying between them. Germline V CDR1 and CDR2: DFQATT, SNEGSKA (reference sequence).